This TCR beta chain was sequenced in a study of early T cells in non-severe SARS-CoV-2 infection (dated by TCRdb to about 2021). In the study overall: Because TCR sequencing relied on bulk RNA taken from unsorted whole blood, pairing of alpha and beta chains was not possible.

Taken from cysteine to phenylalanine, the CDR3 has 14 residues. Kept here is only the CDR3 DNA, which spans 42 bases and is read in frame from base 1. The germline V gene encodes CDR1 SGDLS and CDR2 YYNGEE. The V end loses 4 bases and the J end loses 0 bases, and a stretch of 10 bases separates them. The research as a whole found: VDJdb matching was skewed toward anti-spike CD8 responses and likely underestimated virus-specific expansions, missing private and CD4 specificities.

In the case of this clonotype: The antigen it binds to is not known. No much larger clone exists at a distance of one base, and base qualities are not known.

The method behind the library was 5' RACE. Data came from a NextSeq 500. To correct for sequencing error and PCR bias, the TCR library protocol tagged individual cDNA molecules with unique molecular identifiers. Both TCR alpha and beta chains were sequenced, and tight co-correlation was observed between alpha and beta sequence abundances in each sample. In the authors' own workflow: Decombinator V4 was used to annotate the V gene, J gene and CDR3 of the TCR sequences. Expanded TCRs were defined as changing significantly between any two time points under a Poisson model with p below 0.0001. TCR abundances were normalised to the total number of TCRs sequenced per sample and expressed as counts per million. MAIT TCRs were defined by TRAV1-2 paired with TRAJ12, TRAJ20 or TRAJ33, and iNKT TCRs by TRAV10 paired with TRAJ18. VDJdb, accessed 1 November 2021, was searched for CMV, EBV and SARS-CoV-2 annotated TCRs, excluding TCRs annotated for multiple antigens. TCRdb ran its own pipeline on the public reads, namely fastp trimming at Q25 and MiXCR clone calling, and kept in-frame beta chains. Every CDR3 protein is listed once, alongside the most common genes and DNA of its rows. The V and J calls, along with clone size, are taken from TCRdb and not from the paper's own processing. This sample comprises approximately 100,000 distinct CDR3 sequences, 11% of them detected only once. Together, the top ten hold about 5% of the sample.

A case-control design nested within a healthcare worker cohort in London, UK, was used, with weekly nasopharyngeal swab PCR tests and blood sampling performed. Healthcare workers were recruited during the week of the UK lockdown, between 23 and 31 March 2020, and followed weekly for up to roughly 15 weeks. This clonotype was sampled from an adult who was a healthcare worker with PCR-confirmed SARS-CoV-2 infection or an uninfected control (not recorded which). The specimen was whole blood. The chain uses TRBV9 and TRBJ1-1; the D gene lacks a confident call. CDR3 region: CASSLRPMNTEAFF. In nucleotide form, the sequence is TGTGCCAGCAGCCTTAGACCGATGAACACTGAAGCTTTCTTT.